Below are 23 T cell receptor beta chains sequenced from a single sample in a study of blood T cell repertoires in COVID-19. Repertoires were generated with immunoSEQ multiplex PCR, while TCRdb's copy carries only in-frame clones and drops some. In the table there are about 15,000 clones, less than 90% of which are singletons. Specimen: peripheral blood. The receptors here all came from a woman aged 80 or older with COVID-19, enrolled during active disease.

This chain joins TRBV28 and TRBJ1-2; D is unclear. The length of the CDR3 is 14 residues. In germline, CDR1 is MDHEN, CDR2 SYDVKM. V was pared by 2 bases and J by 0 bases, with 7 bases between. Written as DNA, the CDR3 is TGTGCCAGCAGTTTAAACACACCTAACTATGGCTACACCTTC. Amino acid sequence: CASSLNTPNYGYTF.

The chain uses TRBV18 and TRBJ2-5; 12 bases are shared with TRBD2. Germline-derived CDR1 and CDR2 are KGHSH and LQKENI. This CDR3 is 15 amino acids long. J was trimmed by 6 bases and V by 3 bases; bases with no gene match: 5. As DNA, the CDR3 is TGTGCCAGCTCACCCCCGACTAGCGGGGGAAAGACCCAGTACTTC. Translation: CASSPPTSGGKTQYF.

The CDR3 coding sequence is TGTGCCAGCAGTTTAGTGGCAAGCACAGATACGCAGTATTTT. Translating gives CASSLVASTDTQYF. V gene TRBV28 combines with J gene TRBJ2-3; D uncertain. The germline V gene has CDR1 MDHEN and CDR2 SYDVKM. Trimming removed 2 bases from V and 0 bases from J, with 6 bases in between. The CDR3 has 14 residues.

The chain couples TRBV19 to TRBJ2-2; 10 bases are a match to TRBD2. V shed 6 bases and J 0 bases; nucleotides not matched to a gene: 4. The CDR3 is made up of 16 amino acids. Germline V CDR1 and CDR2: LNHDA, SQIVND (reference sequence). The CDR3 region has the DNA TGTGCCAGTAGGCGGACTAGCGGCACGAACACCGGGGAGCTGTTTTTT. Protein product: CASRRTSGTNTGELFF.

This clone was recorded only once. This chain links TRBV11-3 with TRBJ2-3, with 7 bases matching TRBD2. CDR1 SGHNT and CDR2 YENEEA come from the germline V gene. The CDR3 is 18 residues long. Unmatched junction bases numbered 12, after V lost 3 bases and J lost 0 bases. The chain's CDR3 is CASSLGDSSGASTDTQYF. CDR3 nucleotide sequence: TGTGCCAGCAGCTTGGGTGATTCTAGCGGTGCTAGCACAGATACGCAGTATTTT.

V usage is TRBV27 and J usage is TRBJ2-1; no firm D call. V was shortened by 0 bases and J by 5 bases, with 8 bases between the two germline ends. Germline loops: CDR1 MNHEY, CDR2 SMNVEV (reference sequence). The CDR3 has 14 residues. CDR3 residues: CASSLSGPNNEQFF. The CDR3 bases are TGTGCCAGCAGTTTATCTGGTCCTAACAATGAGCAGTTCTTC.

For the CDR3, the DNA is TGTGCCAGCAGCTCGGGGTTAGCGGGGCTCGAGCAGTACTTC. This sequence encodes CASSSGLAGLEQYF. This chain connects TRBV7-2 to TRBJ2-7; 8 bases fit TRBD2. V trimming: 4 bases; J trimming: 6 bases; junction bases outside the gene matches: 8. The CDR3 length is 14 residues. The V gene's germline CDR1 is SGHTA and CDR2 FQGNSA.

The J gene is TRBJ2-2, the V gene TRBV4-3, with 11 nucleotides matching TRBD1. The V segment lost 0 bases and the J segment 5 bases; nucleotides outside the gene matches: 5. The CDR3 runs to 17 residues. Germline V gene lookup returns CDR1 LGHNA and CDR2 YSLEER. The CDR3 loop reads CASSQEFGTGGTGELFF. The CDR3 nucleotides are TGCGCCAGCAGCCAAGAATTCGGGACAGGGGGTACCGGGGAGCTGTTTTTT.

The J gene is TRBJ2-5, the V gene TRBV15, with TRBD2 matching 7 bases. The CDR3 spans 17 residues. The junction had 12 bases not matched to a gene; V was cut back by 0 bases and J by 5 bases. Germline V gives CDR1 LNHNV, CDR2 YYDKDF (reference sequence). CDR3 coding DNA: TGTGCCACCAGCAGAGATTTCCCTCGGGGGGATAGGGAGACCCAGTACTTC. Encoded protein: CATSRDFPRGDRETQYF.

The rearrangement uses TRBV6-4 and TRBJ2-1; 7 bases are shared with TRBD1. CDR3 length equals 15 residues. V gave up 3 bases and J gave up 3 bases; unmatched junction bases: 5. The germline CDR1 and CDR2 sequences are MRHNA and SNTAGT. The CDR3 DNA is TGTGCCAGCAGTGAAGTAGGGACAGACTACAATGAGCAGTTCTTC. It encodes CASSEVGTDYNEQFF.

J is TRBJ2-5 and V is TRBV7-9, with D perhaps TRBD2 (6 bases). The CDR3 length is 15 residues. V gave up 2 bases and J gave up 5 bases, with 15 bases separating them. The germline CDR1 and CDR2 sequences are SEHNR and FQNEAQ (reference sequence). The CDR3 nucleotides are TGTGCCAGCAGCTTAAGCCGGGGGTCGGGTGAGACCCAGTACTTC. This codes for CASSLSRGSGETQYF.

The CDR3 spells CASSPGTSGSEQYF. CDR3 bases: TGTGCCAGCAGCCCCGGGACTAGCGGGAGCGAGCAGTACTTC. The chain is built from TRBV7-3 and TRBJ2-7; 14 bases are a match to TRBD2. The ends lost 5 bases at V and 6 bases at J; junction bases unmatched: 3. Germline-derived CDR1 and CDR2 are SGHTA and FQGTGA. The CDR3 has 14 residues.

This chain uses TRBV29-1 with TRBJ1-2; TRBD1 aligns across 7 bases. CDR3 length: 11 amino acids. The V segment lost 3 bases and the J segment 12 bases; nucleotides outside the gene matches: 7. The germline CDR1 and CDR2 sequences are SQVTM and ANQGSEA. The DNA of the CDR3 is TGCAGCGTTGAGACAGGGAGGCCGGACACCTTC. Translating it yields CSVETGRPDTF. Filled out from reference TRBV29-1 and TRBJ1-2, the complete variable domain reads SAVISQKPSRDICQRGTSLTIQCQVDSQVTMMFWYRQQPGQSLTLIATANQGSEATYESGFVIDKFPISRPNLTFSTLTVSNMSPEDSSIYLCSVETGRPDTFGSGTRLTVV.

The chain recombines TRBV3-1 (or the pseudogene TRBV3-2) with TRBJ2-6; no definite D call. Trimming pared 2 bases from V and 0 bases from J, leaving 8 bases between. The length of the CDR3 is 16 residues. From germline, CDR1 is LGHDT and CDR2 YNNKEL (reference sequence). Here the CDR3 reads CASSQLGSSGANVLTF. In DNA form, the CDR3 reads TGTGCCAGCAGCCAACTTGGCAGCTCTGGGGCCAACGTCCTGACTTTC.

The V gene is TRBV6-4, the J gene TRBJ1-1, with 9 bases identical to TRBD1. V was pared by 7 bases and J by 1 base, with 4 bases of the junction left unmatched. Germline V gene data show CDR1 as MRHNA and CDR2 as SNTAGT. The CDR3 covers 14 residues. The CDR3: CASTPDRGNTEAFF. CDR3 in DNA: TGTGCCAGCACCCCGGACAGGGGGAACACTGAAGCTTTCTTT.

V and J are TRBV6-4 and TRBJ2-1; TRBD2 matches 7 bases. The V gene end was trimmed by 4 bases and the J gene end by 4 bases; junction bases not matched to a gene: 4. The V gene's germline CDR1 is MRHNA and CDR2 SNTAGT. This CDR3 has 14 residues. Here the CDR3 DNA reads TGTGCCAGCAGTGGCCGAGCGGGGTACAATGAGCAGTTCTTC. Translation: CASSGRAGYNEQFF.

This chain connects TRBV5-1 to TRBJ2-5, with 8 bases that match TRBD1. CDR1 is SGHRS and CDR2 is YFSETQ in the germline V gene. V lost 0 bases, J lost 0 bases, and 1 base stayed unmatched. This CDR3 has 15 amino acids. The CDR3 DNA reads TGCGCCAGCAGCTTGGGGACAGGGTACCAAGAGACCCAGTACTTC. This encodes CASSLGTGYQETQYF.

The J gene is TRBJ2-5, the V gene TRBV5-4; a possible D gene is TRBD1 (6 bases). Per germline, CDR1 SGHNT and CDR2 YYREEE (reference sequence). This CDR3 spans 15 amino acids. The V end lost 0 bases, the J end lost 5 bases, and 14 bases lay between the germline ends. The CDR3 is CASSLVAGTRETQYF. In DNA, the CDR3 is TGTGCCAGCAGCTTGGTCGCAGGGACAAGGGAGACCCAGTACTTC.

This rearrangement joins TRBV6-4 to TRBJ2-1; TRBD2 aligns across 13 bases. V lost 2 bases and J lost 8; bases outside the gene matches: 3. Germline CDR1 and CDR2: MRHNA and SNTAGT. There are 15 residues in the CDR3. In DNA, the CDR3 is TGTGCCAGCAGTGACCGGACTAGCGGGAGCCATGAGCAGTTCTTC. Protein sequence: CASSDRTSGSHEQFF.

This chain links TRBV15 with TRBJ2-1; TRBD2 agrees at 8 bases. The germline gives CDR1 LNHNV, CDR2 YYDKDF (reference sequence). This CDR3 comprises 16 residues. V was clipped by 5 bases and J by 5 bases; unmatched bases: 11. CDR3 loop: CATSARLSGRNNEQFF. The DNA of the CDR3 is TGTGCCACCAGCGCCCGCTTAAGCGGGAGAAACAATGAGCAGTTCTTC. The whole variable domain, filled in from reference TRBV15 and TRBJ2-1, reads DAMVIQNPRYQVTQFGKPVTLSCSQTLNHNVMYWYQQKSSQAPKLLFHYYDKDFNNEADTPDNFQSRRPNTSFCFLDIRSPGLGDTAMYLCATSARLSGRNNEQFFGPGTRLTVL.

The rearrangement links TRBV7-2 to TRBJ2-7; D may be TRBD2 (6 bases). CDR3 length: 15 amino acids. Germline CDR1 and CDR2: SGHTA and FQGNSA. Trimming cost V 1 base and J 4 bases, with 14 bases left between them. CDR3: CASSLGRGLRYEQYF. The CDR3 DNA follows: TGTGCCAGCAGCTTAGGCCGGGGGTTGAGGTACGAGCAGTACTTC.

The chain carries TRBV11-2 and TRBJ1-2; D not certain. CDR1 is SGHAT, CDR2 FQNNGV, per germline. The CDR3 spans 16 residues. The V gene lost 2 bases and the J gene lost 8 bases, with 21 bases spanning the gap. CDR3 residues: CASSLYVKQNRHGYTF. DNA of the CDR3: TGTGCCAGCAGCTTATACGTCAAGCAGAATCGACACGGCTACACCTTC.

V is TRBV19 and J is TRBJ1-5, with 7 bases fitting TRBD1. After removal of 5 bases from V and 4 bases from J, the junction contained 11 bases not matched to a gene. The V gene's germline CDR1 is LNHDA and CDR2 SQIVND (reference sequence). CDR3 size: 16 residues. DNA of the CDR3: TGTGCCAGTAGTGACTGGGGAGACAGGGCTAATCAGCCCCAGCATTTT. Translated, it gives CASSDWGDRANQPQHF.